Sequencing of this TCR beta chain was carried out in a study of CD8+CD57+ T cells in acquired aplastic anemia. Researchers used genomic DNA as the template to profile TCR beta VDJ and CDR3. TCRdb recomputed calls from the reads with MiXCR, one row per CDR3 protein. Of roughly 130,000 distinct CDR3 sequences detected, about 48% appear once; the ten largest clones hold roughly 2.5%. This clonotype appeared many times. CDR1 is MDHEN and CDR2 is SYDVKM in the germline V gene. The CDR3 sequence is 17 residues long. V lost 7 bases, J lost 5 bases, and 27 bases lay in between. Source material: sorted CD4+, CD8+, or CD8+CD57+ T cells (not recorded which) from PBMCs. This sequence originates from a human donor in good health, serving as a control. The V and J genes are TRBV28 and TRBJ2-7, with D possibly called TRBD1 or TRBD2 (6 bases each). CDR3 protein: CASTMLGGRVKDHEQYF. CDR3 sequence (DNA): TGTGCCAGCACCATGCTGGGGGGCAGGGTAAAGGACCACGAGCAGTACTTC.